Below are 22 T cell receptor beta chains sequenced from a single sample in a study of shared clonotypes between healthy human individuals. Naive CD8 cells were CD45RO-negative, positively selected for CCR7, excluding terminally differentiated effector memory CD45RA+ cells. TCRdb keeps only in-frame clones here, not all; method: immunoSEQ multiplex PCR. The data contain more than 2 million clones, 85% to 95% of them singletons. The sequencing input was naive CD8+ T cells sorted from blood. The source is a man younger than 35 in good health.

This clone appeared a few times. The gene calls are TRBV13 and TRBJ2-1; unclear D gene. The CDR3 has 14 amino acids. V lost 4 bases and J lost 10, with 17 bases in between. Germline V gene sequence: CDR1 PRHDT, CDR2 FYEKMQ (reference sequence). CDR3 sequence: CASSSPAPRLEQFF. The CDR3 region has the DNA TGTGCCAGCAGCTCACCGGCCCCCAGGTTAGAGCAGTTCTTC. The whole variable domain, remainder taken from reference TRBV13 and TRBJ2-1, is AAGVIQSPRHLIKEKRETATLKCYPIPRHDTVYWYQQGPGQDPQFLISFYEKMQSDKGSIPDRFSAQQFSDYHSELNMSSLELGDSALYFCASSSPAPRLEQFFGPGTRLTVL.

This chain links TRBV5-4 with TRBJ2-5; D not certain. Germline V gives CDR1 SGHNT, CDR2 YYREEE (reference sequence). V was pared by 1 base and J by 4 bases, with 8 bases between. This CDR3 spans 13 amino acids. The CDR3: CASSLQPTETQYF. For the CDR3, the DNA is TGTGCCAGCAGCTTGCAGCCGACAGAGACCCAGTACTTC.

With respect to this clone: Other DNA variants within this sample encode the same CDR3. The chain combines TRBV30 with TRBJ1-6; TRBD1 aligns across 9 bases. The V segment lost 1 base and the J segment 7 bases; nucleotides outside the gene matches: 2. This CDR3 has 14 amino acids. Per germline, CDR1 GTSNPN and CDR2 SVGIG (reference sequence). CDR3 DNA: TGTGCCTGGAGTGAAGGACAGGGGAATTCACCCCTCCACTTT. Translation gives CAWSEGQGNSPLHF.

The chain combines TRBV4-3 with TRBJ1-2; unclear D gene. Germline CDR1 reads LGHNA; CDR2 reads YSLEER. CDR3 length equals 15 residues. The V end was cut by 0 bases, the J end by 5 bases, with 13 bases between. CDR3 DNA sequence: TGCGCCAGCAGCCAAGATAATTCCCCACAGTATGGCTACACCTTC. It is translated as CASSQDNSPQYGYTF.

The rearrangement links TRBV2 to TRBJ2-1; D possibly corresponds to TRBD1 (6 bases). Trimming stripped 4 bases from V and 5 bases from J, with 6 bases between. The CDR3 has 12 residues. The germline gives CDR1 SNHLY, CDR2 FYNNEI. CDR3 DNA sequence: TGTGCCAGCAGTGGGGACAACAATGAGCAGTTCTTC. Protein sequence: CASSGDNNEQFF.

The chain links TRBV13 to TRBJ2-7; 8 nucleotides match TRBD2. The germline gives CDR1 PRHDT, CDR2 FYEKMQ (reference sequence). V lost 0 bases to trimming and J lost 2 bases; unmatched junction nucleotides: 3. This CDR3 has 15 residues. The CDR3 region is CASSLGGGAPYEQYF. CDR3 nucleotide sequence: TGTGCCAGCAGCTTAGGCGGGGGGGCTCCCTACGAGCAGTACTTC.

The sample holds one count of this clone. Other DNA sequences in this sample translate to the same CDR3. The rearrangement links TRBV12-5 to TRBJ1-5; unclear D gene. The CDR3 has 11 residues. The germline gives CDR1 LGHNT, CDR2 FRNRAP. Deletions cut 5 bases from V and 6 bases from J, with 5 bases between. The CDR3 loop reads CASGLGQPQHF. CDR3 DNA sequence: TGTGCTAGTGGTCTTGGTCAGCCCCAGCATTTT.

J is TRBJ2-1 and V is TRBV10-3; D is unclear. Germline V gene data show CDR1 as ENHRY and CDR2 as SYGVKD. Between the trimmed V and J ends, which lost 0 bases and 8 bases, there was a span of 8 bases. The CDR3 runs to 13 residues. The CDR3 DNA follows: TGTGCCATCAGTGAGTCGCTCTTCGATGAGCAGTTCTTC. Translation: CAISESLFDEQFF.

This sequence joins TRBV19 and TRBJ2-3; D gene unclear. The CDR3 covers 12 residues. V was clipped by 7 bases and J by 6 bases, with 11 bases between them. The germline CDR1 and CDR2 sequences are LNHDA and SQIVND (reference sequence). CDR3 nucleotides: TGTGCCAGTAAAGGTGTACGTGATACGCAGTATTTT. Amino acids: CASKGVRDTQYF.

The CDR3 sequence: CASSATPKGLNYGYTF. CDR3 DNA sequence: TGTGCCAGCAGTGCAACCCCCAAGGGACTCAACTATGGCTACACCTTC. The rearrangement links TRBV27 to TRBJ1-2, with D tentatively TRBD1 (5 bases). CDR3 length: 16 amino acids. In germline, CDR1 is MNHEY, CDR2 SMNVEV (reference sequence). The V end was cut by 5 bases, the J end by 2 bases, with 18 bases between.

The J gene is TRBJ1-1, the V gene TRBV13; no reliable D call. Trimming removed 11 bases from V and 4 bases from J, with 14 bases in between. The CDR3 is 12 amino acids. Looked up from germline, CDR1 is PRHDT and CDR2 is FYEKMQ (reference sequence). CDR3: CASGELRTEAFF. The CDR3, as DNA: TGTGCCTCCGGGGAACTGCGCACTGAAGCTTTCTTT.

This clone is a singleton in its sample. The chain employs TRBV27 and TRBJ2-1; 9 bases are shared with TRBD2. The germline gives CDR1 MNHEY, CDR2 SMNVEV (reference sequence). The trim removed 6 bases at V and 4 bases at J, leaving 13 bases unmatched. This CDR3 has 17 residues. The CDR3 protein is CASRPIWIAGEYNEQFF. The DNA for the CDR3 is TGTGCCAGCAGACCGATTTGGATAGCGGGAGAGTACAATGAGCAGTTCTTC.

This chain joins TRBV4-3 and TRBJ2-7; TRBD2 matches 8 bases. Trimming at V came to 0 bases and at J to 2 bases, leaving 3 bases not matched to a gene. Germline CDR1 is LGHNA and CDR2 is YSLEER. The CDR3 totals 15 residues. CDR3: CASSQDLLAAYEQYF. The CDR3 DNA reads TGCGCCAGCAGCCAAGATCTACTAGCGGCCTACGAGCAGTACTTC.

This sequence joins TRBV30 and TRBJ1-2, with 9 bases matching TRBD1. Germline values: CDR1 GTSNPN, CDR2 SVGIG (reference sequence). This CDR3 has 13 residues. V gave up 1 base and J gave up 7 bases; unmatched junction bases: 4. The CDR3 region is CAWSEQGASGYTF. The CDR3 DNA reads as TGTGCCTGGAGTGAACAGGGGGCGAGTGGCTACACCTTC.

This chain uses TRBV9 with TRBJ2-2; 7 bases are shared with TRBD1. CDR3 length equals 14 residues. V lost 4 bases to trimming and J lost 3 bases; unmatched junction nucleotides: 3. CDR1 and CDR2 from the germline V gene are SGDLS and YYNGEE. The CDR3 spells CASSITGDTGELFF. DNA of the CDR3: TGTGCCAGCAGCATAACAGGGGACACCGGGGAGCTGTTTTTT.

Worth noting for this clone: At one boundary the junction diverges from the germline segment, which might be a read error. The chain has TRBV6-1 and TRBJ2-3, with TRBD2 matching over 7 bases. Per the germline V gene, CDR1 is MNHNS and CDR2 is SASEGT. CDR3 length: 16 residues. The CDR3 loop reads CASSGGGEGLTDTQYF. The CDR3 nucleotides are TGTGCCAGCAGTGGGGGTGGGGAGGGCCTAACAGACACGCAGTATTTT.

The chain links TRBV5-4 to TRBJ1-1, with TRBD1 matching over 9 bases. The trim removed 9 bases at V and 4 bases at J, leaving 7 bases unmatched. This CDR3 is built from 13 residues. Germline CDR1 reads SGHNT; CDR2 reads YYREEE (reference sequence). CDR3: CATRDRASTEAFF. The CDR3 coding sequence is TGTGCCACCCGGGACAGGGCTAGCACTGAAGCTTTCTTT.

The V call is TRBV5-4, the J call TRBJ2-7, with D possibly matching TRBD2 (7 bases). The ends were cut back, 3 bases at V and 7 bases at J, with 11 bases in the middle. The germline V gene encodes CDR1 SGHNT and CDR2 YYREEE (reference sequence). CDR3 size: 12 residues. This chain's CDR3 is CASSSKGGEQYF. Written as DNA, the CDR3 is TGTGCCAGCAGCTCCAAGGGGGGGGAGCAGTACTTC.

The rearrangement uses TRBV30 and TRBJ2-5, with 8 bases aligning to TRBD2. Trimming took 2 bases from V and 4 from J; bases not matched to a gene: 9. The CDR3 loop spans 15 amino acids. Germline CDR1 reads GTSNPN; CDR2 reads SVGIG (reference sequence). The CDR3 region is CAWSNPTSEIETQYF. CDR3 DNA sequence: TGTGCCTGGAGTAATCCGACTAGCGAGATAGAGACCCAGTACTTC.

The chain joins TRBV6-1 to TRBJ2-5; 7 bases map to TRBD1. The CDR3 length is 15 residues. Germline V gives CDR1 MNHNS, CDR2 SASEGT. Trimming cost V 1 base and J 5 bases; bases outside gene matches: 7. The DNA of the CDR3 is TGTGCCAGCAGTGAAGTCCAGGGGGTATGGGAGACCCAGTACTTC. This sequence encodes CASSEVQGVWETQYF.

This clone has only a few counts. Other DNA sequences from this sample encode an identical CDR3 as well. The V and J genes are TRBV6-5 and TRBJ1-1, with 9 positions matching TRBD1. The CDR3 length is 13 residues. The J segment lost 3 bases and the V segment lost 5 bases, leaving 1 base of the junction unmatched. CDR1 and CDR2 (germline): MNHEY, SVGAGI. The CDR3 reads CASSGTGYTEAFF. The CDR3 nucleotides read TGTGCCAGCAGTGGGACAGGGTACACTGAAGCTTTCTTT.

The rearrangement links TRBV13 to TRBJ1-6; D not resolved. The CDR3 runs 12 residues. The V end lost 10 bases, the J end lost 8 bases, and 12 bases lay between the germline ends. In germline, CDR1 is PRHDT, CDR2 FYEKMQ (reference sequence). CDR3 sequence: CATQEGYSPLHF. The CDR3 coding sequence is TGTGCCACCCAGGAGGGTTATTCACCCCTCCACTTT.